Listed below are T cell receptor beta chains from one sample, sequenced in a study of T cell repertoires in cytomegalovirus infection. MiXCR, run by TCRdb on the reads, gives a single entry per CDR3 protein. The sample consists of around 140,000 distinct CDR3 sequences, roughly 6% of them appearing once. Sequencing input: PBMCs. The source is a human donor in good health (CMV status not recorded). Some clones in this sample may be carry-over from other donors' samples. Both conserved end residues are part of each CDR3.

V | CDR3
TRBV10-3 | CAISDAQGTSGGAYNEQFF
TRBV7-2 | CASSLWDWVAAKTEAFF
TRBV7-8 | CASSPAGGEKETQYF
TRBV20-1 | CSARDPQSNQPQHF
TRBV28 | CASSPGDSPAYGYTF
TRBV7-2 | CASSLSRLSGGKYF
TRBV27 | CASSLIQGQPQHF
TRBV7-9 | CASSPSAGRGGPGFF
TRBV7-2 | CASSLGKLAYRQYF
TRBV29-1 | CSVARQGRTDTQYF
TRBV7-9 | CASSARQGTGELFF
TRBV5-1 | CASRSGTGANLNTEAFF
TRBV6-2/TRBV6-3 | CASSSSGEALEQFF
TRBV12-3/TRBV12-4 | CASSEWTSRDTEAFF
TRBV7-6 | CASSPMTSGVAGEQYF
TRBV19 | CASSRSIQNTEAFF
TRBV7-2 | CASSLGGGEPAQYF
TRBV11-2 | CASSFDRGGPWIF
TRBV7-9 | CASSRGRETQYF
TRBV5-6 | CASSSVRQGSTGELFF
TRBV7-2 | CASSLDGGRGDTQYF
TRBV7-2 | CASSSEPFSYNEQFF
TRBV20-1 | CSARDFAGGFQETQYF
TRBV7-6 | CASSSTGPRSSYEQYF
TRBV6-2/TRBV6-3 | CASSSPGGRSDEQFF
TRBV25-1 | CASSERAGPAEAFF
TRBV2 | CASSSDRTSYEQYF
TRBV2 | CASSEAGRNSNQPQHF
TRBV2 | CASKRGGRGDTQYF
TRBV19 | CASRRGTGYNQPQHF
TRBV19 | CASRQTSDSGYKPQHF
TRBV7-2 | CASRQRVNTEAFF
TRBV2 | CASNAGTGYGYTF
TRBV7-2 | CASSPGGRGNQPQHF
TRBV19 | CASSSLGVNTEAFF
TRBV20-1 | CSAHPSANPYEQYF
TRBV10-3 | CAIRGQGSRNEQFF
TRBV25-1 | CAMRDATNEKLFF
TRBV7-6 | CASSIGDYGYTF
TRBV7-2 | CASSFRGQGTDTQYF
TRBV7-9 | CASSLVQGVNYGYTF
TRBV28 | CASSLWGGGPEAFF